This is a list of T cell receptor beta chains from one sample in a study of control samples from healthy donors and cancer patients. Sequenced by immunoSEQ multiplex PCR; TCRdb stores in-frame clones only, minus some. The profile shows roughly 83,000 clones, more than 75% of them singletons. Sequencing was done on a sample of blood. Receptor source: a woman aged 55-70 years in good health. The CDR3 runs from the conserved cysteine through the conserved F or W. D genes are given only for firm matches. The size entry is marked missing in some rows and otherwise reads once, few, many or a size class.

>-|TRBV11-3|-|TRBJ2-5
CASSFDSGETQYF
TGTGCCAGCAGCTTTGACTCCGGGGAGACCCAGTACTTC
>-|TRBV7-2|TRBD2|TRBJ2-5
CASSSQAGGRETQYF
TGTGCCAGCAGCTCCCAAGCGGGGGGACGGGAGACCCAGTACTTC
>once|TRBV5-1|-|TRBJ1-1
CASSLVGGAEAFF
TGCGCCAGCAGCTTGGTTGGGGGGGCTGAAGCTTTCTTT
>-|TRBV6-6|TRBD1|TRBJ1-4
CASTSVGQGNEKLFF
TGTGCCAGCACCTCGGTGGGACAGGGGAATGAAAAACTGTTTTTT
>-|TRBV18|-|TRBJ1-5
CASSPKGGSINQPQHF
TGTGCCAGCTCACCAAAGGGGGGCTCCATCAATCAGCCCCAGCATTTT
>-|TRBV10-1|TRBD1|TRBJ2-7
CASREETGVSYEQYF
TGCGCCAGCAGGGAAGAGACAGGGGTCTCCTACGAGCAGTACTTC
>-|TRBV28|-|TRBJ1-4
CASSRSGSTNEKLFF
TGTGCCAGCAGCCGCTCAGGGTCAACTAATGAAAAACTGTTTTTT
>-|TRBV7-9|-|TRBJ1-4
CASSLGGHPNEKLFF
TGTGCCAGCAGCTTAGGGGGGCACCCTAATGAAAAACTGTTTTTT
>-|TRBV9|-|TRBJ1-2
CASSVVVSTNYGYTF
TGTGCCAGCAGCGTAGTCGTCAGTACTAACTATGGCTACACCTTC
>-|TRBV3-1/TRBV3-2|TRBD1|TRBJ1-2
CASSLGQAANYGYTF
TGTGCCAGCAGCCTGGGACAGGCCGCTAACTATGGCTACACCTTC
>-|TRBV29-1|-|TRBJ2-7
CSVKLDKSSYEQYF
TGCAGCGTTAAACTGGACAAGAGCTCCTACGAGCAGTACTTC
>-|TRBV28|TRBD2|TRBJ2-3
CASSLRVSGRKTDTQYF
TGTGCCAGCAGTTTAAGGGTTAGCGGGAGGAAGACAGATACGCAGTATTTT
>-|TRBV12-3/TRBV12-4|-|TRBJ1-3
CASSFQGGNTIYF
TGTGCCAGCAGTTTTCAGGGGGGAAACACCATATATTTT
>once|TRBV4-1|TRBD2|TRBJ2-5
CASSQGALAGQETQYF
TGCGCCAGCAGCCAAGGTGCCCTAGCGGGGCAAGAGACCCAGTACTTC
>-|TRBV10-2|TRBD1|TRBJ2-2
CASRQGGNTGELFF
TGCGCCAGCAGACAGGGGGGGAACACCGGGGAGCTGTTTTTT
>-|TRBV6-5|-|TRBJ2-6
CAGSGANVLTF
TGTGCGGGCTCTGGGGCCAACGTCCTGACTTTC
>-|TRBV5-1|-|TRBJ1-4
CASSYSGQSTNEKLFF
TGCGCCAGCAGCTATTCAGGACAGTCCACTAATGAAAAACTGTTTTTT